This TCR beta chain was found in a study of beta chain features in type 1 diabetes. Sorting with CD45RO/CCR7/CD25/CD127/CD95/CD27 yielded naive, central memory, regulatory and stem-like memory CD4+ cells. Whole-study results and caveats: Significant though moderate, a shortening of TCRB CDR3s appeared in all four CD4+ subsets of Type 1 diabetes patients.

The whole isolated RNA underwent reverse transcription, so sequencing captured expressed TCRB transcripts. The repertoire was sequenced with immunoSEQ multiplex PCR; TCRdb's copy has only in-frame clones and lacks some. The sample lists some 370,000 clones; 8.5% to 10% were seen once. For this clone: Its antigen is currently unknown.

The sequence was obtained from a man aged 25 to 45 with type 1 diabetes. Sequences were obtained from central memory CD4+ T cells from blood.

DNA for the CDR3: TGTGCCAGCAGCCAAACCGGACCTGGCGAGCAGTACTTC. Protein product: CASSQTGPGEQYF. The chain joins TRBV14 to TRBJ2-7; D gene uncertain. V was cut by 2 bases and J by 6 bases, with 11 bases left in between. CDR1 is SGHDN and CDR2 is FVKESK in the germline V gene. The CDR3 consists of 13 residues.